Sequencing of this T cell receptor beta chain was carried out in a study of cytomegalovirus exposure and HLA in healthy donors. Study-wide results and limits: Later findings reportedly placed an Asian-associated ancestry cluster below the roughly 700-donor mean for N-insertions. It was likely that a cluster of highly shared sequence variants was a sequencing artifact.

Between the trimmed V and J ends, which lost 2 bases and 10 bases, there was a span of 16 bases. From germline, CDR1 is SGHNT and CDR2 YYREEE (reference sequence). The CDR3 consists of 14 residues. Notes on this clone: Its target is not known.

PCR amplification relied on 60 Vbeta primers (plus 13 Jbeta primers). The assay was immunoSEQ multiplex PCR, and TCRdb's table has in-frame clones only and misses some. Here the sample spans about 220,000 clones, more than 60% being singletons. The TCR sequence derives from a woman under 40 in good health and CMV-seronegative. The sample consisted of PBMCs. The chain is built from TRBV5-4 and TRBJ2-1; D possibly corresponds to TRBD1 (7 bases). The CDR3 region has the DNA TGTGCCAGCAGCTTAGGGCAGGGGGGTTACGAGCAGTTCTTC. It specifies CASSLGQGGYEQFF.